The next 7 T cell receptor beta chains were all read from a single sample in a study of cytomegalovirus exposure and HLA in healthy donors (dated by TCRdb to the late 2010s). Library generation was performed with the immunoSEQ multiplex PCR assay. The multiplex PCR relied on a mix of 60 forward primers for TCR Vbeta segments and 13 reverse primers for TCR Jbeta segments. In TCRdb, the immuneACCESS table is reduced to in-frame sequences with V and J assigned. These tables do not hold every clone; where another copy was compared, an unresolved V gene accounts for under half, and the others remain unexplained. The sample's own table lists 150,000 to 200,000 clones. The leading ten clones occupy about 6.5% of the sample. The material sequenced was PBMCs. The receptors originated from a man between 25 and 39 years old in good health and CMV-seronegative.

Details on this clone: At one boundary the junction diverges from the germline segment, which might be a read error. J is TRBJ2-7 and V is TRBV18; D is unclear. The germline CDR1 and CDR2 sequences are KGHSH and LQKENI. This CDR3 contains 14 residues. The CDR3: CASSPPASFRVQYF. The CDR3 bases are TGTGCCAGCTCCCCACCCGCGAGTTTTCGCGTGCAGTACTTC.

CDR3 loop: CASSGQSVTDTQYF. The CDR3 DNA reads as TGTGCCAGCAGCGGACAGTCCGTCACAGATACGCAGTATTTT. V gene TRBV6-5 combines with J gene TRBJ2-3; D possibly corresponds to TRBD1 (6 bases). The CDR3 runs to 14 residues. Germline CDR1 reads MNHEY; CDR2 reads SVGAGI. V was shortened by 6 bases and J by 2 bases, with 12 bases between the two germline ends.

V usage is TRBV9 and J usage is TRBJ1-5, with D possibly being TRBD1 (5 bases). V lost 0 bases, J lost 6 bases, and 10 bases lay in between. CDR3 length: 14 residues. CDR1 is SGDLS, CDR2 YYNGEE, per germline. Written as DNA, the CDR3 is TGTGCCAGCAGCGTAGACGGGGGATTTCAGCCCCAGCATTTT. Its protein product is CASSVDGGFQPQHF.

V usage is TRBV7-2 and J usage is TRBJ2-1, with D perhaps matching TRBD2 (5 bases). The length of the CDR3 is 16 residues. Trimming pared 1 base from V and 10 bases from J, leaving 20 bases between. Germline lookup yields CDR1 SGHTA and CDR2 FQGNSA. The CDR3 loop reads CASSLERHSPPWEQFF. Written as DNA, the CDR3 is TGTGCCAGCAGCTTAGAGCGGCATTCTCCCCCATGGGAGCAGTTCTTC.

This sequence joins TRBV19 and TRBJ1-1; the D gene is possibly TRBD1 (5 bases). The V gene's germline CDR1 is LNHDA and CDR2 SQIVND (reference sequence). V lost 5 bases and J lost 3, with 19 bases in between. CDR3 length equals 16 residues. The CDR3 DNA reads TGTGCCAGTAGTGTAGCCGGACAAGGGCCTCACACTGAAGCTTTCTTT. This encodes CASSVAGQGPHTEAFF.

The chain employs TRBV13 and TRBJ2-7; the match to TRBD2 covers 9 bases. Germline V CDR1 and CDR2: PRHDT, FYEKMQ (reference sequence). After removal of 2 bases from V and 5 bases from J, the junction contained 7 bases not matched to a gene. CDR3 length: 15 residues. The CDR3 coding sequence is TGTGCCAGCAGCTTACGGCGGGAGGGCCCCAACGAGCAGTACTTC. This sequence encodes CASSLRREGPNEQYF.

The CDR3 is CASSMGQGRTGELFF. In DNA form, the CDR3 reads TGTGCCAGCAGTATGGGGCAGGGTCGGACCGGGGAGCTGTTTTTT. The gene calls are TRBV7-3 and TRBJ2-2; D is perhaps TRBD1 (5 bases). In germline, CDR1 is SGHTA, CDR2 FQGTGA. The V end was cut by 6 bases, the J end by 5 bases, with 16 bases between. The CDR3 extends over 15 amino acids.